There are a few counts of the clone carrying this TCR beta chain. This sample stems from a study of blood T cell repertoires in COVID-19. Overall study context: Sites across the United States, Italy and Spain contributed samples from acute and convalescent COVID-19. PBMCs, B-cell-depleted T cells, or T cells provided the cDNA or gDNA that made up the material.

V shed 5 bases and J shed 5 bases, with 13 bases lying between them. Germline CDR1 reads SEHNR; CDR2 reads FQNEAQ (reference sequence). The CDR3 consists of 14 residues. In the original workflow: The assay estimated nucleated cells by amplifying reference gene primers. Profiled with immunoSEQ multiplex PCR; TCRdb holds only in-frame clones, not every one. The DNA was the basis for D and trimming; V, J and clone size are from that table. This table has under 95,000 clones, around 79% appearing once. The TCR was taken from a man aged 55 to 70 with active or convalescent COVID-19. The chain combines TRBV7-9 with TRBJ2-4; D is unclear. Sequencing was performed on peripheral blood. CDR3 sequence reads: CASSPRGEQNIQYF. The CDR3 region has the DNA TGTGCCAGCAGCCCCCGTGGAGAACAAAACATTCAGTACTTC.